This T cell receptor beta chain is drawn from a study of T cells in Graves' hyperthyroidism and ophthalmopathy. This clonotype was observed many times. It may be a read error: a sequence one base away is much more abundant. Amplified TCR beta CDR3 regions derived from RNA transcripts. TCR CDR3 regions were first amplified by RT-PCR with HTBI primers. From the multiplex PCR reads, TCRdb called clonotypes with MiXCR, one entry per CDR3 protein. This sample carries more than 350,000 distinct CDR3 sequences, 14% of them seen once, and the ten largest clones take around a fifth. At least 3 on the Clinical Activity Score was recorded for ophthalmopathy patients, who also had NOSPECS grade at least 4 and duration under 3 months. Trimming removed 6 bases from V and 0 bases from J, with 3 bases in between. There are 12 residues in the CDR3. Looked up from germline, CDR1 is MNHNS and CDR2 is SASEGT.

This chain links TRBV6-1 with TRBJ1-5, with D uncertain. Specimen: blood. This sequence originates from a woman aged 30 to 39 with Graves' ophthalmopathy. In DNA, the CDR3 is TGTGCCAGCAGCGGTAGCAATCAGCCCCAGCATTTT. This translates into CASSGSNQPQHF.